This T cell receptor beta chain was sequenced during a study of molecular identifiers for immune sequencing clone quantification. When naive CD8 T cells were sorted, they were gated as CD8+CD4-CCR7+CD45RA+. Via MiXCR, TCRdb re-called the PCR reads, giving one row per CDR3 protein. The data contain fewer than 45,000 distinct CDR3 sequences, roughly 22% of them seen just once; the ten biggest clones take up around 0.97%. This sequence originates from a human donor in good health. Some libraries in this study had Jurkat cell RNA spiked in. The material sequenced was naive CD8+ T cells from blood, with Jurkat cell RNA spiked in. Subset described: FACS-sorted CD8+CD4-CCR7+CD45RA+ naive T cells.

CDR3 coding DNA: TGTGCCAGCAGTTTATACGAGCAGTACTTC. Amino acids: CASSLYEQYF. The rearrangement links TRBV27 to TRBJ2-7, with no clear D. The V end was cut by 1 base, the J end by 5 bases, with 0 bases between. The CDR3 is 10 residues long. Per germline, CDR1 MNHEY and CDR2 SMNVEV (reference sequence).